The 18 T cell receptor beta chains in this list originate from one sample, sequenced in a study of blood T cell repertoires in COVID-19. Profiled with immunoSEQ multiplex PCR; TCRdb holds only in-frame clones, not every one. The sample carries tens of thousands of clones, approximately 82% recorded once. The specimen was peripheral blood. These receptors all come from a human donor in a cohort sampled during active COVID-19.

The V and J genes are TRBV4-2 and TRBJ1-6, with D unclear. This CDR3 spans 16 amino acids. Deletions cut 7 bases from V and 1 base from J, with 14 bases between. Germline V gives CDR1 LGHNA, CDR2 YNFKEQ. This CDR3 reads CASTPGRLSYNSPLHF. DNA of the CDR3: TGTGCCAGCACCCCTGGCCGACTATCCTATAATTCACCCCTCCACTTT.

The chain has TRBV4-1 and TRBJ2-3, with 11 positions matching TRBD1. The CDR3 spans 20 residues. J gave up 3 bases and V 3 bases, and 17 bases lay outside the gene matches. The germline V gene encodes CDR1 MGHRA and CDR2 YSYEKL. The CDR3 region is CASSHGEGGRTGGPTDTQYF. The CDR3 DNA is TGCGCCAGCAGCCATGGCGAGGGTGGGCGGACAGGGGGCCCGACAGATACGCAGTATTTT.

The gene calls are TRBV10-3 and TRBJ1-1; D gene uncertain. V shed 7 bases and J shed 0 bases, with 9 bases lying between them. The CDR3 has 13 residues. Per germline, CDR1 ENHRY and CDR2 SYGVKD. The CDR3, as DNA: TGTGCCATCACCGAGCGGGTGAACACTGAAGCTTTCTTT. Its protein product is CAITERVNTEAFF.

The chain carries TRBV10-1 and TRBJ2-5, with D unclear. Trimming pared 6 bases from V and 0 bases from J, leaving 5 bases between. Germline CDR1 reads WNHNN; CDR2 reads SYGVQD (reference sequence). The CDR3 totals 12 residues. The CDR3 protein is CASSDYQETQYF. The CDR3 coding sequence is TGCGCCAGCAGCGACTACCAAGAGACCCAGTACTTC.

This chain joins TRBV9 and TRBJ1-6; D unresolved. CDR1 and CDR2 from the germline V gene are SGDLS and YYNGEE. The CDR3 length is 15 residues. V was shortened by 0 bases and J by 6 bases, with 10 bases between the two germline ends. CDR3 loop: CASSVGAVINSPLHF. The CDR3 DNA reads as TGTGCCAGCAGCGTAGGTGCAGTGATTAATTCACCCCTCCACTTT.

V gene TRBV29-1 combines with J gene TRBJ1-5; possible D gene TRBD1, 5 bases. Germline-derived CDR1 and CDR2 are SQVTM and ANQGSEA. CDR3 length equals 13 residues. The V and J ends lost 5 bases and 5 bases respectively, with 13 bases between them. DNA of the CDR3: TGCAGCGTTCGATCTGGGGGGGATCAGCCCCAGCATTTT. Amino acid sequence: CSVRSGGDQPQHF.

V is TRBV5-1 and J is TRBJ2-5; the D gene is possibly TRBD1 (6 bases). Trimming pared 5 bases from V and 2 bases from J, leaving 10 bases between. This CDR3 comprises 13 residues. The germline V gene encodes CDR1 SGHRS and CDR2 YFSETQ. The CDR3 DNA reads as TGCGCCAGCAGAAACAGGGTACAAGAGACCCAGTACTTC. Translation gives CASRNRVQETQYF.

The V and J genes are TRBV18 and TRBJ2-7; 10 bases are shared with TRBD1. Per the germline V gene, CDR1 is KGHSH and CDR2 is LQKENI. V gave up 1 base and J gave up 4 bases; unmatched junction bases: 1. The CDR3 contains 14 residues. DNA of the CDR3: TGTGCCAGCTCACCACGGGGACAGGGGTACGAGCAGTACTTC. This translates into CASSPRGQGYEQYF.

The V gene is TRBV10-3, the J gene TRBJ2-5; no reliable D call. CDR1 and CDR2 from the germline V gene are ENHRY and SYGVKD. The length of the CDR3 is 11 residues. Trimming stripped 6 bases from V and 5 bases from J, with 7 bases between. CDR3 sequence reads: CAISLGETQYF. The CDR3 nucleotides read TGTGCCATCAGCCTCGGGGAGACCCAGTACTTC.

This chain joins TRBV29-1 and TRBJ2-3, with 9 positions matching TRBD1. The length of the CDR3 is 15 residues. Trimming cost V 6 bases and J 2 bases; bases outside gene matches: 9. Germline V gives CDR1 SQVTM, CDR2 ANQGSEA. The CDR3: CSVPPRDRVTDTQYF. In nucleotides, the CDR3 is TGCAGCGTCCCCCCGCGGGACAGGGTCACAGATACGCAGTATTTT.

This clone appeared a few times. The chain uses TRBV27 and TRBJ1-5; D not certain. V lost 2 bases, J lost 9 bases, and 8 bases lay in between. Germline assignment: CDR1 MNHEY and CDR2 SMNVEV (reference sequence). This CDR3 region has 12 residues. CDR3 sequence reads: CASSLPLGPQHF. Here the CDR3 DNA reads TGTGCCAGCAGTTTACCTCTCGGGCCCCAGCATTTT.

DNA for the CDR3: TGCGCCAGCACCATTGACAGGGGCTATGGCTACACCTTC. Translated, it gives CASTIDRGYGYTF. The chain couples TRBV5-1 to TRBJ1-2; 8 bases are shared with TRBD1. J lost 4 bases, V lost 6 bases, and 5 bases had no gene match. From germline, CDR1 is SGHRS and CDR2 YFSETQ. The CDR3 is 13 residues long.

The chain is built from TRBV9 and TRBJ1-6, with D perhaps matching TRBD1 (5 bases). Per germline, CDR1 SGDLS and CDR2 YYNGEE. The CDR3 spans 16 residues. Trimming pared 3 bases from V and 10 bases from J, leaving 20 bases between. The CDR3 loop reads CASSGTQTAQRSPLHF. CDR3 sequence (DNA): TGTGCCAGCAGCGGGACACAGACAGCTCAACGGTCACCCCTCCACTTT.

The chain is built from TRBV27 and TRBJ1-4; D perhaps matches TRBD1 (6 bases). Germline values: CDR1 MNHEY, CDR2 SMNVEV (reference sequence). The V and J ends lost 7 bases and 3 bases respectively, with 15 bases between them. The CDR3 has 15 amino acids. Here the CDR3 DNA reads TGTGCCAGCACCCTTCGGGGGGCACCTAATGAAAAACTGTTTTTT. Its protein product is CASTLRGAPNEKLFF.

V and J are TRBV4-1 and TRBJ1-4; 7 bases fit TRBD1. CDR1 MGHRA and CDR2 YSYEKL come from the germline V gene. The V and J ends lost 8 bases and 6 bases, in that order; junction bases with no gene match: 3. CDR3 size: 12 residues. CDR3 residues: CASGTADEKLFF. The CDR3 DNA sequence: TGCGCCAGCGGGACAGCGGATGAAAAACTGTTTTTT.

The rearrangement links TRBV28 to TRBJ1-1; TRBD1 aligns across 7 bases. CDR3 length: 16 amino acids. After removal of 3 bases from V and 0 bases from J, the junction contained 7 bases not matched to a gene. In germline, CDR1 is MDHEN, CDR2 SYDVKM. The CDR3: CASSFLVDRVNTEAFF. In DNA, the CDR3 is TGTGCCAGCAGTTTTTTGGTTGACAGGGTGAACACTGAAGCTTTCTTT.

The rearrangement links TRBV4-1 to TRBJ1-4; D is ambiguous. The CDR3 runs to 15 residues. The germline V gene encodes CDR1 MGHRA and CDR2 YSYEKL. Deletions cut 1 base from V and 0 bases from J, with 6 bases between. Here the CDR3 reads CASSQAQTTNEKLFF. CDR3 bases: TGCGCCAGCAGCCAAGCACAGACAACTAATGAAAAACTGTTTTTT.

This chain uses TRBV2 with TRBJ2-7, with 14 positions matching TRBD2. Germline V gene sequence: CDR1 SNHLY, CDR2 FYNNEI. Trimming at V came to 2 bases and at J to 6 bases, leaving 3 bases not matched to a gene. The CDR3 is 15 residues long. The CDR3 loop is CASSETGLAGGEQYF. The CDR3 DNA reads as TGTGCCAGCAGTGAAACCGGACTAGCGGGGGGCGAGCAGTACTTC.